The 32 T cell receptor beta chains presented below share a single source sample, sequenced in a study of T cells after yellow fever vaccination. TCRdb reanalysed the 5' RACE reads using MiXCR and keeps one entry per CDR3 protein. The data contain a few hundred thousand distinct CDR3 sequences, over 4% of them singletons. The starting material was PBMCs, obtained 5 days after the yellow fever booster vaccination. Source of these receptors: a man aged 18 to 29 who received the YFV17D yellow fever vaccine.

V is TRBV5-1 and J is TRBJ2-2; perhaps TRBD1 as D (7 bases). The V gene's germline CDR1 is SGHRS and CDR2 YFSETQ. The CDR3 has 15 residues. V shed 2 bases and J shed 3 bases, with 11 bases lying between them. The CDR3 region has the DNA TGCGCCAGCAGCTTAGGAGGGGGCGACACCGGGGAGCTGTTTTTT. Protein sequence: CASSLGGGDTGELFF.

J is TRBJ2-5 and V is TRBV7-2, with D possibly being TRBD2 (6 bases). The germline V gene has CDR1 SGHTA and CDR2 FQGNSA. Trimming removed 6 bases from V and 3 bases from J, with 14 bases in between. CDR3 length: 14 amino acids. The chain's CDR3 is CASSFATSKETQYF. The DNA of the CDR3 is TGTGCCAGCAGTTTCGCGACTAGTAAAGAGACCCAGTACTTC.

The rearrangement links TRBV7-2 to TRBJ2-2; D perhaps matches TRBD2 (6 bases). This CDR3 has 15 residues. Germline V lookup: CDR1 SGHTA, CDR2 FQGNSA. V lost 1 base to trimming and J lost 6 bases, with 12 bases between them. Here the CDR3 reads CASSLDASVAGELFF. CDR3 DNA: TGTGCCAGCAGCTTAGATGCTAGCGTAGCCGGGGAGCTGTTTTTT. The variable domain in full, with the rest retrieved from reference TRBV7-2 and TRBJ2-2, is GAGVSQSPSNKVTEKGKDVELRCDPISGHTALYWYRQSLGQGLEFLIYFQGNSAPDKSGLPSDRFSAERTGGSVSTLTIQRTQQEDSAVYLCASSLDASVAGELFFGEGSRLTVL.

V and J are TRBV18 and TRBJ2-7; 7 bases align to TRBD2. The CDR3 runs to 13 residues. Germline CDR1 and CDR2: KGHSH and LQKENI. V dropped 8 bases and J dropped 2; count of bases not matched to a gene: 6. For the CDR3, the DNA is TGTGCCAGCGCGGGGGAGGGTCCCTACGAGCAGTACTTC. Its protein product is CASAGEGPYEQYF. Full variable domain (outside the CDR3, taken from reference TRBV18 and TRBJ2-7): NAGVMQNPRHLVRRRGQEARLRCSPMKGHSHVYWYRQLPEEGLKFMVYLQKENIIDESGMPKERFSAEFPKEGPSILRIQQVVRGDSAAYFCASAGEGPYEQYFGPGTRLTVT.

This clonotype appeared many times. The chain has TRBV10-3 and TRBJ1-1, with D possibly TRBD1 on 6 matching bases. The CDR3 totals 14 residues. Looked up from germline, CDR1 is ENHRY and CDR2 is SYGVKD. Trimming cost V 6 bases and J 2 bases, with 13 bases left between them. The CDR3 DNA sequence: TGTGCCATCAGGTACAGGGAGGACAACACTGAAGCTTTCTTT. This codes for CAIRYREDNTEAFF.

The sample holds a few counts of this clonotype. The rearrangement joins TRBV5-6 to TRBJ2-7, with TRBD1 identical over 10 bases. The CDR3 is made up of 16 amino acids. Germline values: CDR1 SGHDT, CDR2 YYEEEE. V trimming: 4 bases; J trimming: 0 bases; junction bases outside the gene matches: 7. Here the CDR3 reads CASSETGGRNSYEQYF. DNA for the CDR3: TGTGCCAGCAGCGAGACAGGGGGCCGAAACTCCTACGAGCAGTACTTC. The variable domain in full, completed from reference TRBV5-6 and TRBJ2-7, reads DAGVTQSPTHLIKTRGQQVTLRCSPKSGHDTVSWYQQALGQGPQFIFQYYEEEERQRGNFPDRFSGHQFPNYSSELNVNALLLGDSALYLCASSETGGRNSYEQYFGPGTRLTVT.

This clonotype was found many times. J is TRBJ2-3 and V is TRBV7-2, with 8 nucleotides matching TRBD2. This CDR3 spans 15 amino acids. CDR1 is SGHTA and CDR2 is FQGNSA in the germline V gene. Germline trimming cut 2 bases from V and 6 bases from J; bases unmatched to any gene: 7. The CDR3 region is CASSLLAGGVDTQYF. DNA of the CDR3: TGTGCCAGCAGCTTACTTGCGGGGGGCGTGGATACGCAGTATTTT.

The V call is TRBV25-1, the J call TRBJ1-1; 8 positions match TRBD1. CDR3 length equals 16 residues. Unmatched junction bases numbered 7, after V lost 3 bases and J lost 1 base. Germline V gene data show CDR1 as MGHDK and CDR2 as SYGVNS. The CDR3 region has the DNA TGTGCCAGCAGTGAGTCAACAGGGGGAGCGAACACTGAAGCTTTCTTT. It encodes CASSESTGGANTEAFF.

This clonotype has ten or more counts. This rearrangement joins TRBV7-2 to TRBJ2-5, with D tentatively TRBD2 (6 bases). The CDR3 covers 13 residues. The germline V gene has CDR1 SGHTA and CDR2 FQGNSA. Trimming cost V 5 bases and J 4 bases, with 11 bases left between them. The CDR3 loop is CASSPRERETQYF. CDR3 sequence (DNA): TGTGCCAGCAGCCCCCGGGAGAGAGAGACCCAGTACTTC.

The V and J genes are TRBV12-3 or TRBV12-4 and TRBJ2-1; D remains ambiguous. Trimming shortened V by 3 bases and J by 1 base, and 13 bases separated the two germline ends. This CDR3 spans 16 amino acids. The CDR3 sequence: CASSFVTETSYNEQFF. CDR3 nucleotide sequence: TGTGCCAGCAGTTTCGTTACAGAGACGTCCTACAATGAGCAGTTCTTC.

This chain uses TRBV7-8 with TRBJ1-4; D is undetermined. This CDR3 has 14 amino acids. CDR1 SGHVS and CDR2 FQNEAQ come from the germline V gene. V lost 2 bases and J 4 bases, leaving 8 bases between the germline ends. The CDR3 DNA sequence: TGTGCCAGCAGCTTACGAACAGATAATGAAAAACTGTTTTTT. Encoded protein: CASSLRTDNEKLFF.

There are many counts of this clonotype. The chain recombines TRBV5-1 with TRBJ2-7; D call uncertain. The V and J ends lost 2 bases and 7 bases respectively, with 13 bases between them. Germline V CDR1 and CDR2: SGHRS, YFSETQ. The CDR3 extends over 13 amino acids. The CDR3 protein is CASSFKTGKEQYV. The CDR3, as DNA: TGCGCCAGCAGCTTCAAGACGGGTAAGGAGCAGTACGTC.

This clonotype was found many times. The CDR3: CASSMVGPGSTEAFF. The CDR3 coding sequence is TGCGCCAGCAGCATGGTGGGGCCCGGGAGCACTGAAGCTTTCTTT. The chain links TRBV5-1 to TRBJ1-1; a possible D gene is TRBD1 (5 bases). The CDR3 is made up of 15 amino acids. CDR1 is SGHRS, CDR2 YFSETQ, per germline. Trimming took off 4 bases at V and 4 bases at J, with 17 bases between the two ends.

The genes are TRBV20-1 and TRBJ2-3; unclear D gene. The V end was cut by 6 bases, the J end by 8 bases, with 9 bases between. The CDR3 has 10 amino acids. Looked up from germline, CDR1 is DFQATT and CDR2 is SNEGSKA (reference sequence). DNA of the CDR3: TGCAGTGCCCTTTCTGCTACGCAGTATTTT. Translated: CSALSATQYF.

V gene TRBV7-9 combines with J gene TRBJ2-1, with TRBD2 matching 8 bases. CDR1 and CDR2 (germline): SEHNR, FQNEAQ (reference sequence). Unmatched junction bases numbered 6, after V lost 3 bases and J lost 2 bases. The CDR3 covers 16 residues. The CDR3 here is CASSFAWRGAYNEQFF. CDR3 sequence (DNA): TGTGCCAGCAGCTTCGCCTGGCGGGGGGCCTACAATGAGCAGTTCTTC.

The gene calls are TRBV7-9 and TRBJ1-3; 9 nucleotides agree with TRBD1. CDR3 size: 15 residues. Germline loops: CDR1 SEHNR, CDR2 FQNEAQ (reference sequence). The ends lost 0 bases at V and 10 bases at J; junction bases unmatched: 7. CDR3 amino acids: CASSLASGTGRTIYF. The DNA of the CDR3 is TGTGCCAGCAGCTTAGCAAGCGGGACAGGGCGAACCATATATTTT.

This clonotype was found many times. This sequence joins TRBV12-3 or TRBV12-4 and TRBJ2-5, with 8 bases lining up with TRBD2. The CDR3 is 15 amino acids. The J segment lost 5 bases and the V segment lost 6 bases, leaving 11 bases of the junction unmatched. This CDR3 reads CASRGKRGSWETQYF. DNA of the CDR3: TGTGCCAGCAGGGGGAAGCGGGGGAGCTGGGAGACCCAGTACTTC.

This clonotype appeared many times. This chain uses TRBV20-1 with TRBJ2-3, with D maybe TRBD2 (5 bases). Per the germline V gene, CDR1 is DFQATT and CDR2 is SNEGSKA (reference sequence). The CDR3 has 16 amino acids. The V end lost 3 bases, the J end lost 0 bases, and 16 bases lay between the germline ends. The CDR3 DNA reads as TGCAGTGCTAGCCACCGACTATTAACTAGCACAGATACGCAGTATTTT. Residues: CSASHRLLTSTDTQYF.

The CDR3 loop reads CASSQGPRSSYEQYF. In DNA, the CDR3 is TGCGCCAGCAGCCAAGGCCCCAGGAGCTCCTACGAGCAGTACTTC. The rearrangement joins TRBV4-3 to TRBJ2-7; the D is unclear. There are 15 residues in the CDR3. Per the germline V gene, CDR1 is LGHNA and CDR2 is YSLEER. V lost 1 base, J lost 0 bases, and 10 bases lay in between.

Many counts were recorded for this clonotype. The chain is built from TRBV7-2 and TRBJ2-7; maybe TRBD2 (6 bases). The V end was cut by 5 bases, the J end by 4 bases, with 12 bases between. Germline V lookup: CDR1 SGHTA, CDR2 FQGNSA. CDR3 size: 13 residues. DNA for the CDR3: TGTGCCAGCAGCCCAGCGGCGGGGTACGAGCAGTACTTC. As protein: CASSPAAGYEQYF.

At least ten counts were recorded for this clonotype. The rearrangement joins TRBV2 to TRBJ2-5, with D uncertain. Trimming took 4 bases from V and 4 from J, leaving 16 bases between them. This CDR3 is 15 amino acids long. The germline gives CDR1 SNHLY, CDR2 FYNNEI. The CDR3 DNA reads TGTGCCAGCAGTGTCCAAGGATCAAAGGGAGAGACCCAGTACTTC. Its translation: CASSVQGSKGETQYF. The variable domain in full, with the rest retrieved from reference TRBV2 and TRBJ2-5, is EPEVTQTPSHQVTQMGQEVILRCVPISNHLYFYWYRQILGQKVEFLVSFYNNEISEKSEIFDDQFSVERPDGSNFTLKIRSTKLEDSAMYFCASSVQGSKGETQYFGPGTRLLVL.

The V call is TRBV5-1, the J call TRBJ1-1; D not certain. Deletions cut 0 bases from V and 3 bases from J, with 9 bases between. The CDR3 contains 14 residues. Germline CDR1 and CDR2: SGHRS and YFSETQ. The CDR3 region is CASSLDPGDTEAFF. For the CDR3, the DNA is TGCGCCAGCAGCTTGGATCCGGGAGACACTGAAGCTTTCTTT.

The chain combines TRBV29-1 with TRBJ2-3; D might be TRBD2 (5 bases). CDR3 length: 15 residues. V was pared by 0 bases and J by 5 bases, with 15 bases between. From germline, CDR1 is SQVTM and CDR2 ANQGSEA. The CDR3 nucleotides are TGCAGCGTTGAAGATCGCGCGAGGGTTGAAGATACGCAGTATTTT. Translation: CSVEDRARVEDTQYF.

This clonotype was seen a few times. The V gene is TRBV5-1, the J gene TRBJ2-5, with 7 bases matching TRBD1. Germline CDR1 SGHRS, CDR2 YFSETQ. CDR3 length: 15 amino acids. With 4 bases clipped from V and 2 bases from J, the junction kept 8 bases outside the gene matches. The CDR3: CASSRQGWGQETQYF. CDR3 sequence (DNA): TGCGCCAGCAGCCGACAGGGTTGGGGACAAGAGACCCAGTACTTC.

This clonotype was recorded a few times. V is TRBV29-1 and J is TRBJ2-5, with 8 bases lining up with TRBD1. Germline assignment: CDR1 SQVTM and CDR2 ANQGSEA. V lost 6 bases, J lost 1 base, and 13 bases stayed unmatched. The CDR3 contains 16 residues. CDR3 bases: TGCAGCGTGGAAATAAACAGGGGGACGTTCCAAGAGACCCAGTACTTC. This gives the protein CSVEINRGTFQETQYF.

The chain combines TRBV6-5 with TRBJ2-4; 8 bases map to TRBD2. The trim removed 0 bases at V and 11 bases at J, leaving 9 bases unmatched. The CDR3 has 15 residues. From germline, CDR1 is MNHEY and CDR2 SVGAGI. The CDR3 spells CASSYSGGGPLVQYF. The DNA of the CDR3 is TGTGCCAGCAGTTACTCCGGGGGGGGCCCATTGGTTCAGTACTTC.

This clonotype occurred a few times. The chain is built from TRBV12-3 or TRBV12-4 and TRBJ2-3, with D possibly being TRBD1 (6 bases). Between the trimmed V and J ends, which lost 4 bases and 5 bases, there was a span of 19 bases. The CDR3 contains 16 residues. The CDR3, as DNA: TGTGCCAGCAGTTATTCCAGGGGTCGGGCGGGAGATACGCAGTATTTT. This sequence encodes CASSYSRGRAGDTQYF.

This clonotype was detected only a few times. V gene TRBV5-1 combines with J gene TRBJ2-7; the match to TRBD1 covers 7 bases. V lost 4 bases to trimming and J lost 0 bases; unmatched junction nucleotides: 4. CDR3 length: 14 amino acids. Germline V lookup: CDR1 SGHRS, CDR2 YFSETQ. This CDR3 is CASSVTGSSYEQYF. DNA of the CDR3: TGCGCCAGCAGCGTGACAGGGAGCTCCTACGAGCAGTACTTC. Based on the CDR3 plus reference TRBV5-1 and TRBJ2-7, the full variable domain is KAGVTQTPRYLIKTRGQQVTLSCSPISGHRSVSWYQQTPGQGLQFLFEYFSETQRNKGNFPGRFSGRQFSNSRSEMNVSTLELGDSALYLCASSVTGSSYEQYFGPGTRLTVT.

DNA for the CDR3: TGCGCCAGCACATGGAGGAGAGGCTCCTACGAGCAGTACTTC. Protein sequence: CASTWRRGSYEQYF. This chain joins TRBV4-1 and TRBJ2-7; weak D call: TRBD2 (5 bases). The germline gives CDR1 MGHRA, CDR2 YSYEKL. The length of the CDR3 is 14 residues. Trimming stripped 7 bases from V and 0 bases from J, with 13 bases between.

This clonotype was observed a handful of times. The chain carries TRBV19 and TRBJ2-2; TRBD1 might be the D (7 bases). The CDR3 loop spans 15 amino acids. Trimming pared 7 bases from V and 0 bases from J, leaving 12 bases between. Germline CDR1 and CDR2: LNHDA and SQIVND (reference sequence). In DNA, the CDR3 is TGTGCCAGTATCAGGGGGGCGGCGAACACCGGGGAGCTGTTTTTT. It codes for CASIRGAANTGELFF.

In this sample, this clonotype is medium-sized. The chain joins TRBV12-3 or TRBV12-4 to TRBJ1-2; D remains unclear. Between the trimmed V and J ends, which lost 2 bases and 0 bases, there was a span of 10 bases. The CDR3 sequence is 15 residues long. The CDR3 loop reads CASSLISLANYGYTF. The CDR3 DNA follows: TGTGCCAGCAGTTTAATCTCCCTAGCTAACTATGGCTACACCTTC.

The chain employs TRBV4-2 and TRBJ2-6; D is possibly TRBD2 (6 bases). Germline CDR1 is LGHNA and CDR2 is YNFKEQ. The CDR3 has 18 residues. V was pared by 4 bases and J by 0 bases, with 16 bases between. For the CDR3, the DNA is TGTGCCAGCAGCCGGGGGACTGTATCGTCCTCTGGGGCCAACGTCCTGACTTTC. It codes for CASSRGTVSSSGANVLTF.